These 5 T cell receptor beta chains came from one sample sequenced in a study of blood T cell repertoires in COVID-19. Clones were read by immunoSEQ multiplex PCR, and TCRdb kept only the in-frame ones, dropping some. The sample comprises roughly 210,000 clones, 88% of which are singletons, and about 1.7% rests with the top ten. The material sequenced was peripheral blood. The origin of the receptors is a man between 65 and 85 years old with acute or convalescent COVID-19.

The gene calls are TRBV5-1 and TRBJ2-1, with a possible D match to TRBD1 (6 bases). The CDR3 is 13 residues long. The V gene's germline CDR1 is SGHRS and CDR2 YFSETQ. V lost 4 bases, J lost 10 bases, and 15 bases lay in between. CDR3 amino acids: CASSNSGVGEQFF. CDR3 in DNA: TGCGCCAGCAGCAACTCAGGGGTCGGAGAGCAGTTCTTC.

This chain joins TRBV5-1 and TRBJ2-1; TRBD2 agrees at 11 bases. Germline values: CDR1 SGHRS, CDR2 YFSETQ. The CDR3 totals 15 residues. V shed 4 bases, J shed 7 bases, and the junction held 7 bases outside the gene matches. CDR3 in DNA: TGCGCCAGCAGCACTACTAGCGGGAGTAGGAATGAGCAGTTCTTC. It specifies CASSTTSGSRNEQFF.

The gene calls are TRBV7-8 and TRBJ2-3, with 8 nucleotides matching TRBD2. This CDR3 has 16 amino acids. V lost 3 bases and J lost 0; bases outside the gene matches: 5. Looked up from germline, CDR1 is SGHVS and CDR2 is FQNEAQ. The DNA of the CDR3 is TGTGCCAGCAGCTTCACTAGCGGAGTGAGCACAGATACGCAGTATTTT. This gives the protein CASSFTSGVSTDTQYF.

The V gene is TRBV4-1, the J gene TRBJ1-1; TRBD1 agrees at 12 bases. Germline V CDR1 and CDR2: MGHRA, YSYEKL. With 3 bases clipped from V and 5 bases from J, the junction kept 13 bases outside the gene matches. The CDR3 contains 18 residues. The CDR3 region is CASSHRSGTGGKGTEAFF. The CDR3 DNA is TGCGCCAGCAGCCATAGATCCGGGACAGGGGGCAAAGGAACTGAAGCTTTCTTT.

The chain carries TRBV19 and TRBJ2-1; 9 nucleotides agree with TRBD1. This CDR3 region has 18 residues. V lost 1 base, J lost 4 bases, and 11 bases stayed unmatched. Germline values: CDR1 LNHDA, CDR2 SQIVND (reference sequence). Here the CDR3 DNA reads TGTGCCAGTAGTATAGTTGCTCATGGGACAGGGCCATACAATGAGCAGTTCTTC. Translated, it gives CASSIVAHGTGPYNEQFF. Drawing the rest from reference TRBV19 and TRBJ2-1, the complete variable domain is DGGITQSPKYLFRKEGQNVTLSCEQNLNHDAMYWYRQDPGQGLRLIYYSQIVNDFQKGDIAEGYSVSREKKESFPLTVTSAQKNPTAFYLCASSIVAHGTGPYNEQFFGPGTRLTVL.